This T cell receptor (beta chain) stems from a study of cytomegalovirus exposure and HLA in healthy donors. Use of 60 Vbeta and 13 Jbeta primers characterized the PCR. Using immunoSEQ multiplex PCR, the repertoire was profiled, and TCRdb retains in-frame clones only, with some absent. The sample contains approximately 72,000 clones, approximately 78% of which appear only once. The V end was cut by 1 base, the J end by 0 bases, with 6 bases between. Germline loops: CDR1 SGHAT, CDR2 FQDESV (reference sequence). This CDR3 is 15 amino acids long. About this clone: The target antigen is unknown.

Notes on the study in general: Most TCR sequences proved rare, with some public TCRs found in many donors. Reportedly, HLA-A and HLA-B alleles of most subjects were accurately predicted from TCR beta.

The source of this sequence is a young man in good health and CMV-seronegative. V usage is TRBV11-1 and J usage is TRBJ2-2; no reliable D call. The specimen was PBMCs. The CDR3: CASSLGATNTGELFF. DNA for the CDR3: TGTGCCAGCAGCTTAGGGGCAACGAACACCGGGGAGCTGTTTTTT.